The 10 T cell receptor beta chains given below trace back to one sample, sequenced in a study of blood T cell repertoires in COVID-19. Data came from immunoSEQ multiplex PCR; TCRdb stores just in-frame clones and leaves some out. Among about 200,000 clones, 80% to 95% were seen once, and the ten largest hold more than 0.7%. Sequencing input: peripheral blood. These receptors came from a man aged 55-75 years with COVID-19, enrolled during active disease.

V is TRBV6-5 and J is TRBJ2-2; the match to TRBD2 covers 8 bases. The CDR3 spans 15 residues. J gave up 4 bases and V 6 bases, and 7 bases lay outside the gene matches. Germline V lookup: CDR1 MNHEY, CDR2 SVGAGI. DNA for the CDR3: TGTGCCAGCAGCCCGGGGGGGGCCGGCACCGGGGAGCTGTTTTTT. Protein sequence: CASSPGGAGTGELFF.

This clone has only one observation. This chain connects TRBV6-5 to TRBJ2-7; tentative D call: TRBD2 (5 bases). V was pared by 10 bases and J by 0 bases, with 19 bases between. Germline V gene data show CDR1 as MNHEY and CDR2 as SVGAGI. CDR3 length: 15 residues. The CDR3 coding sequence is TGTGCCACCGGGGTGGCCTTTTCCCCCTCCTACGAGCAGTACTTC. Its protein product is CATGVAFSPSYEQYF.

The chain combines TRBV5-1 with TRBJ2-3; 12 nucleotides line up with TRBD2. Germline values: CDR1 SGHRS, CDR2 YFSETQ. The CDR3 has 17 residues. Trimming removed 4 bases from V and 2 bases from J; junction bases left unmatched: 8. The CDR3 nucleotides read TGCGCCAGCAGCCTATACGGGACTAGCGGGCCCACAGATACGCAGTATTTT. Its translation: CASSLYGTSGPTDTQYF. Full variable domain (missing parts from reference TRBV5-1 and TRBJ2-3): KAGVTQTPRYLIKTRGQQVTLSCSPISGHRSVSWYQQTPGQGLQFLFEYFSETQRNKGNFPGRFSGRQFSNSRSEMNVSTLELGDSALYLCASSLYGTSGPTDTQYFGPGTRLTVL.

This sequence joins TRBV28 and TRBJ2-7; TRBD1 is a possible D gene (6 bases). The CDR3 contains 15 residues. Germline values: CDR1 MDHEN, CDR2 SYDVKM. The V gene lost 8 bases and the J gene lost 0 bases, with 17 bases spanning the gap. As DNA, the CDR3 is TGTGCCAGCCGTACCAGGGGCTCGAGCTCCTACGAGCAGTACTTC. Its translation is CASRTRGSSSYEQYF. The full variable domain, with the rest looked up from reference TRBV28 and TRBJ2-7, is DVKVTQSSRYLVKRTGEKVFLECVQDMDHENMFWYRQDPGLGLRLIYFSYDVKMKEKGDIPEGYSVSREKKERFSLILESASTNQTSMYLCASRTRGSSSYEQYFGPGTRLTVT.

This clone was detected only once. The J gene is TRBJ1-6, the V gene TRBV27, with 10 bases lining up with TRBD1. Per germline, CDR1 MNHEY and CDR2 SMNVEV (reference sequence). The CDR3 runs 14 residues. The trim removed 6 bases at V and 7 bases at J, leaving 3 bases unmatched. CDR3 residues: CASSKGQGNSPLHF. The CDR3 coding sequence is TGTGCCAGCAGCAAGGGACAGGGGAATTCACCCCTCCACTTT.

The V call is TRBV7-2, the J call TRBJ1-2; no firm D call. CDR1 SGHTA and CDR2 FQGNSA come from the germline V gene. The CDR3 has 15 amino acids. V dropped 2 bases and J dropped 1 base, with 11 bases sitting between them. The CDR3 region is CASSLKLSGNYGYTF. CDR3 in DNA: TGTGCCAGCAGCTTAAAGCTCTCGGGTAACTATGGCTACACCTTC.

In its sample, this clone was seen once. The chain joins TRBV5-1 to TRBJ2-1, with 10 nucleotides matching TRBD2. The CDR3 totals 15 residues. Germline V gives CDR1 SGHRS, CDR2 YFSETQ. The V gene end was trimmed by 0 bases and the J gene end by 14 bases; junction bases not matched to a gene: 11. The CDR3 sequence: CASSLVLAGPTQEFF. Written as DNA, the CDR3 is TGCGCCAGCAGCTTGGTACTAGCGGGGCCAACCCAGGAGTTCTTC.

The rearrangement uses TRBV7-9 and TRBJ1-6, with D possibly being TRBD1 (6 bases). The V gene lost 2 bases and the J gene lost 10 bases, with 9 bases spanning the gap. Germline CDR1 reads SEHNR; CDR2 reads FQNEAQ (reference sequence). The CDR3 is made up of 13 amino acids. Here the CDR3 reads CASSLSQGSPLHF. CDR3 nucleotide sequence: TGTGCCAGCAGCTTATCTCAGGGGTCACCCCTCCACTTT.

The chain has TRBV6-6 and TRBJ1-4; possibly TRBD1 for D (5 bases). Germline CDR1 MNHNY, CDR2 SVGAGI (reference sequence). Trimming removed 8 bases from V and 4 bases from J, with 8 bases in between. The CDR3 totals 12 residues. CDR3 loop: CASQGNNEKLFF. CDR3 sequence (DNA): TGTGCCAGCCAGGGTAATAATGAAAAACTGTTTTTT.

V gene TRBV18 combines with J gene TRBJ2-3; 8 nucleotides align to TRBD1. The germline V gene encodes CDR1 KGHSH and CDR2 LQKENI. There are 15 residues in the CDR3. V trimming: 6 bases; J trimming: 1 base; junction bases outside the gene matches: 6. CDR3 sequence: CASSGQGPGTDTQYF. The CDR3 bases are TGTGCCAGCTCCGGACAGGGTCCGGGCACAGATACGCAGTATTTT.